This passage covers 5 T cell receptor beta chains from one sample sequenced in a study of blood T cells in healthy people across ages. With a J-beta primer mix and a sample-barcoded 5' primer, a second PCR ran roughly 7 to 11 cycles. TCRdb reanalysed the 5' RACE reads using MiXCR and keeps one entry per CDR3 protein. The sample holds over 950,000 distinct CDR3 sequences; just over 50% are singletons and the top ten take 20% to 25%. The source material was blood. Every receptor here comes from a woman aged 60-75 years in good health.

CDR3 in DNA: TGTGCCAGCAGTTTCTGGACTAGCGGGATTAATGAGCAGTTCTTC. Residues: CASSFWTSGINEQFF. J is TRBJ2-1 and V is TRBV12-3 or TRBV12-4; 12 bases are a match to TRBD2. The V and J ends lost 3 bases and 7 bases, in that order; junction bases with no gene match: 4. The length of the CDR3 is 15 residues.

The rearrangement links TRBV28 to TRBJ1-2; D may be TRBD1 (5 bases). The CDR3 has 16 amino acids. Germline CDR1 is MDHEN and CDR2 is SYDVKM. Trimming took 5 bases from V and 8 from J, leaving 24 bases between them. CDR3 residues: CASSRLTGTAGRGYTF. The CDR3 nucleotides read TGTGCCAGCAGTCGCCTAACCGGGACCGCGGGACGGGGCTACACCTTC.

The chain has TRBV6-5 and TRBJ2-7; 12 bases are a match to TRBD2. Germline CDR1 is MNHEY and CDR2 is SVGAGI. The V gene end was trimmed by 6 bases and the J gene end by 3 bases; junction bases not matched to a gene: 3. The CDR3 is 14 amino acids. The CDR3 sequence is CASSWTSGDYEQYF. The CDR3 nucleotides are TGTGCCAGCAGCTGGACTAGCGGGGACTACGAGCAGTACTTC.

The chain links TRBV28 to TRBJ2-7; 13 positions match TRBD2. CDR3 size: 15 residues. Losses at the gene ends were 7 bases for V and 3 bases for J; bases not matched to a gene: 6. Per the germline V gene, CDR1 is MDHEN and CDR2 is SYDVKM. In DNA form, the CDR3 reads TGTGCCAGCAATTTCCGGACTAGCGGGAGCTACGAGCAGTACTTC. Translation: CASNFRTSGSYEQYF.

The chain employs TRBV3-1 and TRBJ1-1; TRBD1 matches at 9 bases. With V trimmed by 6 bases and J by 7 bases, 9 bases remained unmatched. The CDR3 sequence is 14 residues long. Germline V CDR1 and CDR2: LGHDT, YNNKEL (reference sequence). CDR3 amino acids: CASREVLDRGEAFF. The CDR3 DNA is TGTGCCAGCAGGGAAGTCTTGGACAGGGGTGAAGCTTTCTTT.